The 20 T cell receptor beta chains presented below share a single source sample, sequenced in a study of T cell responses to AZD1222 COVID-19 vaccine. Method: immunoSEQ multiplex PCR; TCRdb's copy keeps in-frame clones and lacks some. This table holds tens of thousands of clones, 85% to 90% found once. The material was peripheral blood, obtained on day 0 of AZD1222 vaccination. The receptors shown here come from an adult in good health.

The chain combines TRBV30 with TRBJ1-6; 7 bases line up with TRBD1. Germline trimming cut 3 bases from V and 7 bases from J; bases unmatched to any gene: 6. Germline V gene data show CDR1 as GTSNPN and CDR2 as SVGIG (reference sequence). The CDR3 sequence is 14 residues long. The CDR3 DNA reads TGTGCCTGGAGATCGGACAGGCAGAATTCACCCCTCCACTTT. The encoded protein is CAWRSDRQNSPLHF.

The chain couples TRBV7-6 to TRBJ2-7, with D possibly TRBD2 on 6 matching bases. Trimming cost V 5 bases and J 4 bases, with 12 bases left between them. The CDR3 loop spans 13 amino acids. CDR1 SGHVS and CDR2 FNYEAQ come from the germline V gene. The CDR3 loop is CASSPLGGYEQYF. The CDR3 DNA follows: TGTGCCAGCAGCCCCCTGGGGGGATACGAGCAGTACTTC.

The genes are TRBV18 and TRBJ2-5; D ambiguous. CDR3 length: 12 amino acids. The V gene lost 4 bases and the J gene lost 1 base, with 4 bases spanning the gap. Germline loops: CDR1 KGHSH, CDR2 LQKENI. CDR3: CASSRPQETQYF. The CDR3, as DNA: TGTGCCAGCTCACGTCCCCAAGAGACCCAGTACTTC.

The V call is TRBV6-5, the J call TRBJ1-6; the D gene is possibly TRBD1 (5 bases). The V end was cut by 0 bases, the J end by 9 bases, with 12 bases between. Germline CDR1 reads MNHEY; CDR2 reads SVGAGI. The CDR3 runs 15 residues. Here the CDR3 reads CASSYSIQGGSPLHF. The CDR3 coding sequence is TGTGCCAGCAGTTACTCGATCCAGGGAGGTTCACCCCTCCACTTT.

The CDR3 region is CASSSTGFYGYTF. For the CDR3, the DNA is TGTGCCAGCAGTTCGACCGGATTCTATGGCTACACCTTC. The chain has TRBV6-5 and TRBJ1-2; D is unclear. From germline, CDR1 is MNHEY and CDR2 SVGAGI. The CDR3 totals 13 residues. Trimming pared 4 bases from V and 4 bases from J, leaving 10 bases between.

The chain links TRBV4-3 to TRBJ2-1; D unresolved. CDR3 length: 16 residues. Per the germline V gene, CDR1 is LGHNA and CDR2 is YSLEER. Trimming stripped 0 bases from V and 6 bases from J, with 15 bases between. The CDR3 DNA reads as TGCGCCAGCAGCCAAGATTACAGAAGCTTGGTCAATGAGCAGTTCTTC. It encodes CASSQDYRSLVNEQFF.

This clone came up once. This chain uses TRBV11-2 with TRBJ2-6; 9 bases align to TRBD1. V dropped 1 base and J dropped 3; count of bases not matched to a gene: 10. This CDR3 region has 19 residues. Germline loops: CDR1 SGHAT, CDR2 FQNNGV. CDR3 in DNA: TGTGCCAGCAGCTTAGGCCCGGGACAGGGAACATTTGGGGCCAACGTCCTGACTTTC. Its translation: CASSLGPGQGTFGANVLTF.

The CDR3 sequence: CASKDMVYGYTF. For the CDR3, the DNA is TGTGCCAGTAAGGACATGGTCTATGGCTACACCTTC. The chain carries TRBV27 and TRBJ1-2, with TRBD1 as a possible D gene (5 bases). V was cut by 9 bases and J by 4 bases, with 12 bases left in between. Per germline, CDR1 MNHEY and CDR2 SMNVEV (reference sequence). CDR3 size: 12 residues.

The rearrangement links TRBV29-1 to TRBJ1-5; D uncertain. Trimming stripped 6 bases from V and 2 bases from J, with 8 bases between. The CDR3 extends over 12 amino acids. Germline CDR1 reads SQVTM; CDR2 reads ANQGSEA. This CDR3 reads CSVAVGNQPQHF. CDR3 DNA sequence: TGCAGCGTCGCGGTCGGCAATCAGCCCCAGCATTTT.

V is TRBV7-9 and J is TRBJ1-5, with D perhaps matching TRBD1 (5 bases). The germline V gene encodes CDR1 SEHNR and CDR2 FQNEAQ (reference sequence). The CDR3 is 17 residues long. V lost 5 bases to trimming and J lost 4 bases, with 21 bases between them. The CDR3 DNA reads as TGTGCCAGCAGCCTAGGGTACGGGAGTTGGGGGAATCAGCCCCAGCATTTT. Protein sequence: CASSLGYGSWGNQPQHF. Drawing the rest from reference TRBV7-9 and TRBJ1-5, the complete variable domain is DTGVSQNPRHKITKRGQNVTFRCDPISEHNRLYWYRQTLGQGPEFLTYFQNEAQLEKSRLLSDRFSAERPKGSFSTLEIQRTEQGDSAMYLCASSLGYGSWGNQPQHFGDGTRLSIL.

This chain uses TRBV7-2 with TRBJ1-5; TRBD1 matches 8 bases. The junction had 4 bases not matched to a gene; V was cut back by 2 bases and J by 4 bases. This CDR3 is built from 15 residues. From germline, CDR1 is SGHTA and CDR2 FQGNSA. Here the CDR3 reads CASSLQGAGNQPQHF. The CDR3, as DNA: TGTGCCAGCAGCTTACAGGGGGCAGGGAATCAGCCCCAGCATTTT.

The chain uses TRBV7-3 and TRBJ2-1; TRBD2 matches 11 bases. In germline, CDR1 is SGHTA, CDR2 FQGTGA. CDR3 size: 15 residues. The trim removed 5 bases at V and 4 bases at J, leaving 4 bases unmatched. Here the CDR3 DNA reads TGTGCCAGCAGCCGGGGACTAGCGGATTACAATGAGCAGTTCTTC. This codes for CASSRGLADYNEQFF.

As DNA, the CDR3 is TGTGCCAGCAGCGTAGGGGCGGGGGCATGGGAGACCCAGTACTTC. This sequence encodes CASSVGAGAWETQYF. The chain uses TRBV9 and TRBJ2-5; D might be TRBD2 (7 bases). CDR3 size: 15 residues. Germline values: CDR1 SGDLS, CDR2 YYNGEE. Trimming shortened V by 0 bases and J by 5 bases, and 14 bases separated the two germline ends.

The chain has TRBV19 and TRBJ1-2; 10 bases line up with TRBD1. This CDR3 is built from 14 residues. The ends lost 5 bases at V and 5 bases at J; junction bases unmatched: 5. Germline lookup yields CDR1 LNHDA and CDR2 SQIVND (reference sequence). The CDR3 is CASSGTGEWYGYTF. CDR3 bases: TGTGCCAGTAGTGGGACAGGGGAATGGTATGGCTACACCTTC.

This clone was recorded only once. The genes are TRBV7-2 and TRBJ1-5; TRBD1 matches 8 bases. Germline V CDR1 and CDR2: SGHTA, FQGNSA. The V segment lost 5 bases and the J segment 5 bases; nucleotides outside the gene matches: 5. The CDR3 has 14 residues. The CDR3 protein is CASSPTGVYQPQHF. CDR3 DNA: TGTGCCAGCAGCCCGACAGGGGTTTATCAGCCCCAGCATTTT.

The chain joins TRBV4-1 to TRBJ1-2, with D maybe TRBD1 (5 bases). Germline V lookup: CDR1 MGHRA, CDR2 YSYEKL. V was cut by 1 base and J by 6 bases, with 9 bases left in between. The CDR3 is made up of 13 amino acids. The DNA for the CDR3 is TGCGCCAGCAGCCAAGTCTTAGGGGATGGCTACACCTTC. This sequence encodes CASSQVLGDGYTF.

The CDR3 loop is CARSLAGQGSAFGSPLHF. CDR3 bases: TGTGCCAGAAGCTTGGCCGGACAGGGGTCCGCTTTTGGGTCACCCCTCCACTTT. V usage is TRBV5-3 and J usage is TRBJ1-6; 9 bases align to TRBD1. TRBV5-3 is an open reading frame whose function is uncertain. The CDR3 runs to 18 residues. The V gene end was trimmed by 0 bases and the J gene end by 10 bases; junction bases not matched to a gene: 14.

V gene TRBV18 combines with J gene TRBJ1-1; TRBD1 might be the D (6 bases). The length of the CDR3 is 16 residues. The ends were cut back, 3 bases at V and 3 bases at J, with 17 bases in the middle. The germline V gene encodes CDR1 KGHSH and CDR2 LQKENI. CDR3 DNA: TGTGCCAGCTCACCGAGGAACAGGGACCCACACACTGAAGCTTTCTTT. This sequence encodes CASSPRNRDPHTEAFF.

This chain links TRBV3-1 (or the pseudogene TRBV3-2) with TRBJ2-5, with TRBD2 matching 8 bases. Germline V gives CDR1 LGHDT, CDR2 YNNKEL (reference sequence). J gave up 3 bases and V 1 base, and 7 bases lay outside the gene matches. This CDR3 is built from 16 residues. CDR3: CASSQAAGAAKETQYF. DNA for the CDR3: TGTGCCAGCAGCCAAGCAGCGGGGGCCGCTAAAGAGACCCAGTACTTC.

J is TRBJ1-2 and V is TRBV18; D gene uncertain. The CDR3 covers 13 residues. Germline V gene sequence: CDR1 KGHSH, CDR2 LQKENI. V was trimmed by 10 bases and J by 0 bases, leaving 12 bases between them. CDR3: CATKKEANYGYTF. The CDR3 DNA follows: TGTGCCACCAAGAAGGAGGCTAACTATGGCTACACCTTC.